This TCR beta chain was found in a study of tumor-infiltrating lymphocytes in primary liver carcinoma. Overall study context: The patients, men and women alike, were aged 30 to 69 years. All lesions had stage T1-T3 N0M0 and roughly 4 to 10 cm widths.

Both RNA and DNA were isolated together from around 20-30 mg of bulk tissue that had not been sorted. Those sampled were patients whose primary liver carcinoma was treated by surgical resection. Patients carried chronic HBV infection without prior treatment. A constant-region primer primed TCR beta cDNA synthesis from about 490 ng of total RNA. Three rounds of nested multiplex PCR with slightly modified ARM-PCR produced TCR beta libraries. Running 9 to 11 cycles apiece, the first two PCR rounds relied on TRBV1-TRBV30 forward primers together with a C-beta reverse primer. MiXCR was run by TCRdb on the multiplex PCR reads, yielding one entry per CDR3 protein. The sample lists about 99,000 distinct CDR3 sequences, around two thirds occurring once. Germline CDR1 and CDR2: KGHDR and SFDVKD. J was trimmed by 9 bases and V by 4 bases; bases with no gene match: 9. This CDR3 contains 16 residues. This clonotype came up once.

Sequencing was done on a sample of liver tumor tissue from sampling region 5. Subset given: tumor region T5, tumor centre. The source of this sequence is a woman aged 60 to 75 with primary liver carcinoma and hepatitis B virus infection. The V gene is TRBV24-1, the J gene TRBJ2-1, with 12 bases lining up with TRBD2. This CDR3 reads CATSELTSGSLVEQFF. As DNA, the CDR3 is TGTGCCACCAGTGAGCTGACTAGCGGGAGTTTGGTTGAGCAGTTCTTC.